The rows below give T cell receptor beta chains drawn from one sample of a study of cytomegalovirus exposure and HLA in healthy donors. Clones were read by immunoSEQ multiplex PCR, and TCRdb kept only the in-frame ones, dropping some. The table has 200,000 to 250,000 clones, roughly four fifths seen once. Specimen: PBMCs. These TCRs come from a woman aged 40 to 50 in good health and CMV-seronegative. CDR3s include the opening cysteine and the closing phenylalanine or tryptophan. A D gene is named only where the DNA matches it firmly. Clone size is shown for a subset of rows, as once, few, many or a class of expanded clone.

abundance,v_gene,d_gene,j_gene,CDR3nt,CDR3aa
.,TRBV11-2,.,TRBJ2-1,TGTGCCAGCAGCTTAGGGAGGTCTGTAGGAGCGGGCTACAATGAGCAGTTCTTC,CASSLGRSVGAGYNEQFF
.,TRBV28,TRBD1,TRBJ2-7,TGTGCCAGCAGTCATAGGACAGGGGGCGAGCAGTACTTC,CASSHRTGGEQYF
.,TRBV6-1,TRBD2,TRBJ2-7,TGTGCCAGCAGTGAGCAATCGACTAGCCAGTTGCAGCAGTACTTC,CASSEQSTSQLQQYF
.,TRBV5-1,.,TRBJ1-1,TGCGCCAGCAGCCCTCGGGACATCAAGGACACTGAAGCTTTCTTT,CASSPRDIKDTEAFF
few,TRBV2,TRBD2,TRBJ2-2,TGTGCCAGCAGTGGGGGACTAGCGGGGAGCATCACCGGGGAGCTGTTTTTT,CASSGGLAGSITGELFF
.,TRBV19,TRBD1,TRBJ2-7,TGTGCCAGTAGTATTTGGAGGGACAGGGGTTCCTACGAGCAGTACTTC,CASSIWRDRGSYEQYF
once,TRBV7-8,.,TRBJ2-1,TGTGCCAGCAGCTTAGTAGCTAGCATAAATGAGCAGTTCTTC,CASSLVASINEQFF
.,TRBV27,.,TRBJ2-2,TGTGCCAGCAGTTCAGTGAACACCGGGGAGCTGTTTTTT,CASSSVNTGELFF
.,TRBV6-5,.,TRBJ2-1,TGTGCCAGCAGCAACGGGATTTACAATGAGCAGTTCTTC,CASSNGIYNEQFF
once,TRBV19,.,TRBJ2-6,TGTGCCAGTAGGAGGGTTGGGGCCAACGTCCTGACTTTC,CASRRVGANVLTF
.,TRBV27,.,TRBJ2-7,TGTGCCAGCAGTCTAGGGGTGGGCGAGCAGTACTTC,CASSLGVGEQYF
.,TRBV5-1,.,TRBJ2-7,TGCGCCAGCAGCTTGGTGCCAGGGGACTCCTACGAGCAGTACTTC,CASSLVPGDSYEQYF
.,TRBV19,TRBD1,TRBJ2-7,TGTGCCAGTAGTATGGGGTACAGGGGAGCCGAGCAGTACTTC,CASSMGYRGAEQYF
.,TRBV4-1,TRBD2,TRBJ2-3,TGCGCCAGCAGCCAAGATCGAGGAGCTAGCGGGCAAAAGGGAGATACGCAGTATTTT,CASSQDRGASGQKGDTQYF
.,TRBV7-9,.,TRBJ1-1,TGTGCCAGCAGCCCTCCCCCCCTAGAAATCACTGAAGCTTTCTTT,CASSPPPLEITEAFF
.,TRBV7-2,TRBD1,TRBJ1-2,TGTGCCAGCAGGCGAGCAGGGGGTGTCTATGGCTACACCTTC,CASRRAGGVYGYTF
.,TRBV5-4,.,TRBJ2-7,TGTGCCAGCAGCTCTGGACAGAGCTCCTACGAGCAGTACTTC,CASSSGQSSYEQYF
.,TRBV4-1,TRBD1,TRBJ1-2,TGCGCCAGCACCCAGACCGGGACAGGGGGTAATATTGGCTACACCTTC,CASTQTGTGGNIGYTF
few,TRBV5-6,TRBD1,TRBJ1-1,TGTGCCAGCGGGACAGGGGGGTTTAACACTGAAGCTTTCTTT,CASGTGGFNTEAFF
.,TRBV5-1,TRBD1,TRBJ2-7,TGCGCCAGCAGGACAGGGATCTACGAGCAGTACTTC,CASRTGIYEQYF
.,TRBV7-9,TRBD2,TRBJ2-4,TGTTCCAGCAGCTTAGCTCCGGGGCGGGAGAGGCTAGCCAAAAACATTCAGTACTTC,CSSSLAPGRERLAKNIQYF
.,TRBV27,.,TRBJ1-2,TGTGCCAGCAGTTCAATTCGACGGAGCTATGGCTACACCTTC,CASSSIRRSYGYTF
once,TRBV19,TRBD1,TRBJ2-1,TGTGCCAGTAGTGCCCCCCCGGACAGGGGGGAGCAGTTCTTC,CASSAPPDRGEQFF
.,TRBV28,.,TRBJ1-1,TGTGCCAGCAGTTTAGGACAAAAAGCTTTCTTT,CASSLGQKAFF
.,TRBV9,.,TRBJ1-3,TGTGCCAGCAGCGTAGTGGCAGGGTCTGGAAACACCATATATTTT,CASSVVAGSGNTIYF
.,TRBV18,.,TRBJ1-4,TGTGCCAGCTCCTCAGACAGTCCCTCAGTTGCAACTAATGAAAAACTGTTTTTT,CASSSDSPSVATNEKLFF
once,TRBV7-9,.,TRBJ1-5,TGTTCCAGCAGCTTAGGTCGCGGCAGGGTAGAGGAGCAGCCCCAGCATTTT,CSSSLGRGRVEEQPQHF
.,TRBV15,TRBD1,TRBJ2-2,TGTGCCACCAGCACGGGACAGACGAACACCGGGGAGCTGTTTTTT,CATSTGQTNTGELFF
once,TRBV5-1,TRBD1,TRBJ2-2,TGCGCCAGCAGCCTAGGGACAGCGAACACCGGGGAGCTGTTTTTT,CASSLGTANTGELFF
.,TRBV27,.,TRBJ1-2,TGTGCCAGCGCCTTCCAGGGGAACTATGGCTACACCTTC,CASAFQGNYGYTF
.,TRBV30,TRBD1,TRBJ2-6,TGTGCCTCCTCAAACGACAGGGTTTCGACTGGGGCCAACGTCCTGACTTTC,CASSNDRVSTGANVLTF
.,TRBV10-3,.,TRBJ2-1,TGTGCCATCAGTGAGTTGACAGCTTACAATGAGCAGTTCTTC,CAISELTAYNEQFF
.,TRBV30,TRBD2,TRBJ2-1,TGTGCCTGGAGAGTTAGCGGGAGGGCCGGTGAGCAGTTCTTC,CAWRVSGRAGEQFF
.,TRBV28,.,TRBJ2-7,TGTGCCAGCTCCTTTGTAGGGGTCGAGCAGTACTTC,CASSFVGVEQYF
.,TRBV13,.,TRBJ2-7,TGTGCCAGCAGCTTAGGCAGGGGCTCCTACGAGCAGTACTTC,CASSLGRGSYEQYF
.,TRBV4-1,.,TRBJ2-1,TGCGCCAGCAGTCCGGCCGGACTAAGATACAATGAGCAGTTCTTC,CASSPAGLRYNEQFF
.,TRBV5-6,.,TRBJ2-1,TGTGCCAGCAGCTTGGGGACACACTACAATGAGCAGTTCTTC,CASSLGTHYNEQFF
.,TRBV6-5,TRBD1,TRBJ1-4,TGTGCCAGCAGTCGGACAGGGGGATATGAAAAACTGTTTTTT,CASSRTGGYEKLFF
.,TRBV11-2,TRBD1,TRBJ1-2,TGTGCCAGCAGGGCCATGACACAGGGGCCGTATGGCTACACCTTC,CASRAMTQGPYGYTF
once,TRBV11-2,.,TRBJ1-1,TGTGCCAGCAGCTTCGCCGGGAGAAGGGGCACTGAAGCTTTCTTT,CASSFAGRRGTEAFF
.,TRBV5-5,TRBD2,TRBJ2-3,TGTGCCAGCAGCCTGCGGGGGACTAGCCATACGCAGTATTTT,CASSLRGTSHTQYF
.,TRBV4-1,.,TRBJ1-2,TGCGCCAGCAGCCAAGAGGCAGGTTCTAACTATGGCTACACCTTC,CASSQEAGSNYGYTF
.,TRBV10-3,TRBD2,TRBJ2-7,TGTGCCATCCTCAGCGGGAGTAATTACGAGCAGTACTTC,CAILSGSNYEQYF
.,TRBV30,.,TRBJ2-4,TGTGCCTGGAAAGAAGAGGCCAAAAACATTCAGTACTTC,CAWKEEAKNIQYF
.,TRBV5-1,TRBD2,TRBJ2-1,TGCGCCAGCAGCTTGGCTAGCGGGAGTCTCTACAATGAGCAGTTCTTC,CASSLASGSLYNEQFF
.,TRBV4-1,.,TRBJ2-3,TGCGCCAGCAGCCAAGTGGGGCGCACAGATACGCAGTATTTT,CASSQVGRTDTQYF
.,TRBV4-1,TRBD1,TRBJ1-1,TGCGCCAGCAGCCATTCCCCCGGGACAGGGGATGAAGCTTTCTTT,CASSHSPGTGDEAFF
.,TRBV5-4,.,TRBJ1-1,TGTGCCAGCAGCTTGCGTTTACACATGAACACTGAAGCTTTCTTT,CASSLRLHMNTEAFF
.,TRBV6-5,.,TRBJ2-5,TGTGCCAGCAGTCCGGCGTCGGGGGTCCAAGAGACCCAGTACTTC,CASSPASGVQETQYF
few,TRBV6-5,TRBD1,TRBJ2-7,TGTGCCAGCAGGACGGACAGGGGCCGGACCTACGAGCAGTACTTC,CASRTDRGRTYEQYF
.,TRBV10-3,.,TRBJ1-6,TGTGCCATCAGTGCGACAGGCGATAATTCACCCCTCCACTTT,CAISATGDNSPLHF
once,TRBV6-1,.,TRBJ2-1,TGTGCCAGCAGTGTGGTGGAAAACAGGTACAATGAGCAGTTCTTC,CASSVVENRYNEQFF
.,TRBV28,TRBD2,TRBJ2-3,TGTGCCAGCAGACCGAATCCGATAGGCGGGGGGCGTTCTAGCACAGATACGCAGTATTTT,CASRPNPIGGGRSSTDTQYF
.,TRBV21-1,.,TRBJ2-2,TGTGCCAGCAGCAAAGCGAAGCGGGAGAGGGCCGGGGAGCTGTTTTTT,CASSKAKRERAGELFF
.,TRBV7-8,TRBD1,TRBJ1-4,TGTGCCAGCAGCTTAAGGGCGGGACAGTCTAATGAAAAACTGTTTTTT,CASSLRAGQSNEKLFF